A single sample is the source of the 30 T cell receptor beta chains below, sequenced in a study of blood T cell repertoires in COVID-19. Here immunoSEQ multiplex PCR was the method, and the copy in TCRdb shows in-frame clones only, minus some. The sample contains hundreds of thousands of clones, around 80% of which appear only once. Sequencing input: PBMCs or T cells enriched from blood (not recorded which). The receptors come from a man aged 25 to 40 with acute COVID-19.

The rearrangement links TRBV19 to TRBJ1-1, with TRBD1 identical over 9 bases. This CDR3 is 15 amino acids long. J was trimmed by 3 bases and V by 5 bases; bases with no gene match: 7. CDR1 is LNHDA and CDR2 is SQIVND in the germline V gene (reference sequence). DNA for the CDR3: TGTGCCAGTAGTCGCGGACAGGGGACGTACACTGAAGCTTTCTTT. This gives the protein CASSRGQGTYTEAFF.

The chain carries TRBV27 and TRBJ1-5, with 9 bases identical to TRBD1. This CDR3 is built from 16 residues. J gave up 2 bases and V 4 bases, and 6 bases lay outside the gene matches. Germline V gene data show CDR1 as MNHEY and CDR2 as SMNVEV (reference sequence). In DNA, the CDR3 is TGTGCCAGCAGTTCACACAGGGGGCTCCGCAATCAGCCCCAGCATTTT. It encodes CASSSHRGLRNQPQHF.

This clone came up once. In nucleotides, the CDR3 is TGTGCCAGCAGTTACCTTTGGGGCCTCAATCAGCCCCAGCATTTT. This sequence encodes CASSYLWGLNQPQHF. J is TRBJ1-5 and V is TRBV6-2 or TRBV6-3; D is possibly TRBD1 (5 bases). Trimming cost V 2 bases and J 3 bases, with 11 bases left between them. The germline CDR1 and CDR2 sequences are MNHEY and SVGEGT. The CDR3 sequence is 15 residues long.

V usage is TRBV28 and J usage is TRBJ1-3; possibly TRBD1 for D (6 bases). The germline V and J ends were trimmed by 6 bases and 0 bases, with 12 bases remaining between them. Germline lookup yields CDR1 MDHEN and CDR2 SYDVKM. This CDR3 spans 15 amino acids. The CDR3 reads CASRRQASSGNTIYF. DNA for the CDR3: TGTGCCAGCAGGCGACAGGCTAGCTCTGGAAACACCATATATTTT.

The V gene is TRBV19, the J gene TRBJ2-1; D is ambiguous. Germline assignment: CDR1 LNHDA and CDR2 SQIVND (reference sequence). The CDR3 spans 14 residues. Trimming took 3 bases from V and 4 from J, leaving 10 bases between them. This chain's CDR3 is CASSIVADYNEQFF. The CDR3, as DNA: TGTGCCAGTAGTATCGTGGCTGATTACAATGAGCAGTTCTTC.

This rearrangement joins TRBV7-2 to TRBJ1-2; 10 bases fit TRBD1. Germline V CDR1 and CDR2: SGHTA, FQGNSA. The CDR3 is 15 residues long. The junction had 8 bases not matched to a gene; V was cut back by 2 bases and J by 8 bases. The chain's CDR3 is CASSLRRQGAGGYTF. In nucleotides, the CDR3 is TGTGCCAGCAGCTTAAGGCGACAGGGGGCTGGGGGCTACACCTTC.

The J gene is TRBJ2-3, the V gene TRBV4-2, with 7 bases that match TRBD2. The CDR3 is 16 residues long. Germline loops: CDR1 LGHNA, CDR2 YNFKEQ. V lost 6 bases to trimming and J lost 0 bases; unmatched junction nucleotides: 9. The CDR3 DNA follows: TGTGCCAGCAGTCAAATGGGGGGGTCTAGCACAGATACGCAGTATTTT. Translating gives CASSQMGGSSTDTQYF.

V is TRBV29-1 and J is TRBJ2-2; 10 bases match TRBD1. CDR3 length: 15 residues. Germline CDR1 and CDR2: SQVTM and ANQGSEA. V was clipped by 7 bases and J by 1 base; unmatched bases: 6. This CDR3 is CSAKRDRGNTGELFF. As DNA, the CDR3 is TGCAGCGCTAAGAGGGACAGGGGGAACACCGGGGAGCTGTTTTTT.

This chain connects TRBV6-1 to TRBJ1-5; a weak D match, TRBD1 (6 bases). Per the germline V gene, CDR1 is MNHNS and CDR2 is SASEGT. The CDR3 covers 15 residues. V gave up 2 bases and J gave up 3 bases, with 11 bases separating them. The CDR3 sequence: CASSERTAINQPQHF. CDR3 DNA: TGTGCCAGCAGTGAACGGACAGCAATCAATCAGCCCCAGCATTTT.

This clone appeared a few times. This chain connects TRBV7-2 to TRBJ1-2; TRBD1 matches 8 bases. CDR1 and CDR2 (germline): SGHTA, FQGNSA. The CDR3 consists of 14 residues. Trimming removed 2 bases from V and 7 bases from J; junction bases left unmatched: 6. CDR3 residues: CASSLTGDRSGYTF. CDR3 nucleotide sequence: TGTGCCAGCAGCTTAACGGGGGACAGGAGTGGCTACACCTTC.

The rearrangement links TRBV6-4 to TRBJ1-6, with D possibly being TRBD1 (5 bases). The CDR3 contains 16 residues. Germline lookup yields CDR1 MRHNA and CDR2 SNTAGT. Trimming removed 5 bases from V and 10 bases from J, with 21 bases in between. The CDR3 bases are TGTGCCAGCAGTATAGGAGGGACGGGGGAGATCTCACCCCTCCACTTT. Translation: CASSIGGTGEISPLHF.

CDR3 region: CASRNVGNEQFF. In DNA, the CDR3 is TGTGCCAGCAGGAACGTCGGCAATGAGCAGTTCTTC. V and J are TRBV7-2 and TRBJ2-1; D uncertain. The CDR3 has 12 residues. From germline, CDR1 is SGHTA and CDR2 FQGNSA. Trimming left V 6 bases short and J 6 bases short, with 9 bases between.

V and J are TRBV27 and TRBJ1-4, with TRBD1 matching over 7 bases. CDR3 length: 17 amino acids. Germline lookup yields CDR1 MNHEY and CDR2 SMNVEV (reference sequence). J was trimmed by 7 bases and V by 4 bases; bases with no gene match: 15. The CDR3 region is CASSWERGRPLPEKLFF. CDR3 coding DNA: TGTGCCAGCAGTTGGGAGAGGGGGCGGCCTTTACCTGAAAAACTGTTTTTT. Based on the CDR3 plus reference TRBV27 and TRBJ1-4, the full variable domain is EAQVTQNPRYLITVTGKKLTVTCSQNMNHEYMSWYRQDPGLGLRQIYYSMNVEVTDKGDVPEGYKVSRKEKRNFPLILESPSPNQTSLYFCASSWERGRPLPEKLFFGSGTQLSVL.

Notes on this clone: At one of its ends the junction is not consistent with the germline gene, which may arise from a read error. The rearrangement joins TRBV5-1 to TRBJ2-1; TRBD1 matches 7 bases. Germline CDR1 SGHRS, CDR2 YFSETQ. This CDR3 spans 15 amino acids. CDR3 bases: TGTGCCAGCAGCTTGGTGCAGGGGGAAAGGGGTGAGCAGTTCTTC. Encoded protein: CASSLVQGERGEQFF.

The V gene is TRBV2, the J gene TRBJ2-5, with D perhaps matching TRBD2 (6 bases). This CDR3 spans 14 amino acids. CDR1 SNHLY and CDR2 FYNNEI come from the germline V gene. V was trimmed by 3 bases and J by 5 bases, leaving 13 bases between them. The CDR3 reads CASSEGQGGETQYF. The CDR3 nucleotides read TGTGCCAGCAGTGAGGGCCAAGGAGGGGAGACCCAGTACTTC.

The genes are TRBV5-1 and TRBJ2-5, with a weak D call TRBD2 (6 bases). This CDR3 is 15 amino acids long. Trimming pared 1 base from V and 1 base from J, leaving 11 bases between. Germline V gene data show CDR1 as SGHRS and CDR2 as YFSETQ. The CDR3 loop reads CASSLSARGQETQYF. The DNA of the CDR3 is TGCGCCAGCAGCTTGAGTGCGCGGGGCCAAGAGACCCAGTACTTC.

The rearrangement joins TRBV28 to TRBJ1-1, with 9 bases that match TRBD1. V was pared by 4 bases and J by 3 bases, with 9 bases of the junction left unmatched. The length of the CDR3 is 16 residues. Germline-derived CDR1 and CDR2 are MDHEN and SYDVKM. The DNA for the CDR3 is TGTGCCAGCAGTTCGACCCCGGGACAGGGCGACACTGAAGCTTTCTTT. It encodes CASSSTPGQGDTEAFF.

The V and J genes are TRBV29-1 and TRBJ2-5; D gene uncertain. The CDR3 runs 10 residues. CDR1 and CDR2 (germline): SQVTM, ANQGSEA. Trimming removed 5 bases from V and 7 bases from J, with 8 bases in between. The CDR3 coding sequence is TGCAGCGTTAGAGATGGGACCCAGTACTTC. Encoded protein: CSVRDGTQYF. The variable domain in full, completed from reference TRBV29-1 and TRBJ2-5, reads SAVISQKPSRDICQRGTSLTIQCQVDSQVTMMFWYRQQPGQSLTLIATANQGSEATYESGFVIDKFPISRPNLTFSTLTVSNMSPEDSSIYLCSVRDGTQYFGPGTRLLVL.

This sequence joins TRBV11-3 and TRBJ2-3, with D possibly being TRBD1 (6 bases). Between the trimmed V and J ends, which lost 3 bases and 1 base, there was a span of 11 bases. Germline V gene data show CDR1 as SGHNT and CDR2 as YENEEA. CDR3 length equals 15 residues. In DNA form, the CDR3 reads TGTGCCAGCAGCTTCCAGGCAGGGGGCACAGATACGCAGTATTTT. As protein: CASSFQAGGTDTQYF.

This clone was detected only a few times. The chain combines TRBV6-5 with TRBJ2-5, with TRBD1 as a possible D gene (5 bases). The CDR3 runs to 15 residues. The V end was cut by 6 bases, the J end by 2 bases, with 16 bases between. The V gene's germline CDR1 is MNHEY and CDR2 SVGAGI. The CDR3 is CASRAGQTVQETQYF. In nucleotides, the CDR3 is TGTGCCAGCAGGGCTGGGCAGACAGTTCAAGAGACCCAGTACTTC.

The chain is built from TRBV25-1 and TRBJ2-1; perhaps TRBD1 as D (5 bases). Germline V gives CDR1 MGHDK, CDR2 SYGVNS. The CDR3 spans 16 residues. V lost 1 base and J 6 bases, leaving 16 bases between the germline ends. The CDR3 loop reads CASSESGAERGNEQFF. CDR3 sequence (DNA): TGTGCCAGCAGTGAATCAGGAGCAGAAAGGGGCAATGAGCAGTTCTTC.

The rearrangement links TRBV9 to TRBJ1-1; 8 positions agree with TRBD1. Germline lookup yields CDR1 SGDLS and CDR2 YYNGEE. There are 14 residues in the CDR3. After removal of 3 bases from V and 5 bases from J, the junction contained 6 bases not matched to a gene. CDR3 DNA: TGTGCCAGCAGCGGACAGGGGCGCGGGACTGAAGCTTTCTTT. It translates to CASSGQGRGTEAFF.

The chain employs TRBV10-3 and TRBJ1-4, with D possibly matching TRBD1 (5 bases). V was pared by 0 bases and J by 1 base, with 6 bases between. The germline gives CDR1 ENHRY, CDR2 SYGVKD. The CDR3 length is 15 residues. As DNA, the CDR3 is TGTGCCATCAGTGAGTCCGGGGGAACTAATGAAAAACTGTTTTTT. This sequence encodes CAISESGGTNEKLFF.

V and J are TRBV6-4 and TRBJ2-3; D perhaps matches TRBD1 (6 bases). Germline CDR1 and CDR2: MRHNA and SNTAGT. This CDR3 has 15 residues. V lost 5 bases and J lost 0, with 12 bases in between. The CDR3 DNA reads as TGTGCCAGCAGTCCCGGGACATTTAGCACAGATACGCAGTATTTT. It codes for CASSPGTFSTDTQYF.

This clone was seen more than once but under ten times. The gene calls are TRBV27 and TRBJ1-2, with a possible D match to TRBD1 (6 bases). This CDR3 is 14 amino acids long. Trimming pared 3 bases from V and 6 bases from J, leaving 14 bases between. The germline V gene encodes CDR1 MNHEY and CDR2 SMNVEV (reference sequence). This CDR3 is CASSFGGGVHGYTF. The DNA for the CDR3 is TGTGCCAGCAGTTTCGGGGGGGGCGTCCATGGCTACACCTTC.

The J gene is TRBJ2-2, the V gene TRBV12-3 or TRBV12-4, with D perhaps matching TRBD1 (6 bases). V was cut by 6 bases and J by 6 bases, with 11 bases left in between. The CDR3 is made up of 13 amino acids. The CDR3 sequence is CASRATGSGELFF. The CDR3 region has the DNA TGTGCCAGCAGGGCCACAGGGTCCGGGGAGCTGTTTTTT.

Turning to this clone: At one end, the junction sequence differs from germline, possibly due to a read error. V gene TRBV5-1 combines with J gene TRBJ2-3; 10 positions match TRBD2. The germline gives CDR1 SGHRS, CDR2 YFSETQ. The CDR3 length is 16 residues. The CDR3 region has the DNA TGTGCCAGCAGCTTCGGACTAGCGGAGGCCACAGATACGCAGTATTTT. Its translation: CASSFGLAEATDTQYF.

This clone came up a few times. The chain has TRBV10-3 and TRBJ2-2, with 8 positions matching TRBD2. V gave up 6 bases and J gave up 3 bases; unmatched junction bases: 6. The germline gives CDR1 ENHRY, CDR2 SYGVKD. This CDR3 spans 15 amino acids. The CDR3 is CAIRVAGGDTGELFF. As DNA, the CDR3 is TGTGCCATCAGGGTTGCCGGGGGGGACACCGGGGAGCTGTTTTTT.

The chain carries TRBV4-1 and TRBJ2-1, with 11 bases matching TRBD2. Trimming cost V 0 bases and J 14 bases; bases outside gene matches: 9. CDR1 is MGHRA and CDR2 is YSYEKL in the germline V gene. The CDR3 is 15 amino acids. The CDR3 reads CASSQDLTSGGGEFF. The CDR3 DNA follows: TGCGCCAGCAGCCAAGACCTTACTAGCGGGGGCGGGGAGTTCTTC.

The chain uses TRBV10-3 and TRBJ1-2, with 8 bases that match TRBD1. There are 17 residues in the CDR3. CDR1 ENHRY and CDR2 SYGVKD come from the germline V gene. The junction had 11 bases not matched to a gene; V was cut back by 0 bases and J by 5 bases. The CDR3 protein is CAISESIGQGADYGYTF. The DNA for the CDR3 is TGTGCCATCAGTGAGTCGATAGGGCAGGGGGCGGATTATGGCTACACCTTC.